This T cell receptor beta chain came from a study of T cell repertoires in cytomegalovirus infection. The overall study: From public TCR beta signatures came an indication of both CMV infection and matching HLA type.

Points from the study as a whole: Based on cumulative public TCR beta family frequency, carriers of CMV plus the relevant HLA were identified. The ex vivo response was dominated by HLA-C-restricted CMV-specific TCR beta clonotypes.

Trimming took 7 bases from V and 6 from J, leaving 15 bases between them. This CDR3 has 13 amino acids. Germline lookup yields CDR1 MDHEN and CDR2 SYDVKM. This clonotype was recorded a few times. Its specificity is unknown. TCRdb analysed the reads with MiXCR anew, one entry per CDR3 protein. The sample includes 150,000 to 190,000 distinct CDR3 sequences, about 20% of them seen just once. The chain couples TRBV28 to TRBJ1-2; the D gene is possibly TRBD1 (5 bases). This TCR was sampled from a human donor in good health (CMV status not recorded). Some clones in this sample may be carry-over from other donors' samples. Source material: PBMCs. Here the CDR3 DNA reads TGTGCCAGCACCTCGGGGGGGTCCGATGGCTACACCTTC. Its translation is CASTSGGSDGYTF.